This T cell receptor (beta chain) came from a study of cytomegalovirus exposure and HLA in healthy donors. Study at large: An analysis done earlier identified more than 90 million unique TCR beta sequences from about 179 million T cells.

The PCR employed 60 Vbeta primers together with 13 Jbeta primers. How the authors handled the data: In a later analysis, about 11 million of tens of millions of unique beta chains occurred in at least two donors. Measured with immunoSEQ multiplex PCR; TCRdb has only the in-frame clones, and not every one. That table supplies the V and J calls and clone size; D and trimming were determined from the DNA. The table shows around 160,000 clones, with roughly 85% occurring only once. This clone has a single count. Its target is not known. The V end was cut by 1 base, the J end by 2 bases, with 12 bases between. The CDR3 consists of 15 residues. Germline CDR1 is SGHRS and CDR2 is YFSETQ. General study findings and limits: Presence/absence analyses took donor sequencing depth as roughly uniform. Evidence from a later analysis indicated that most CMV-associated TCR beta chains looked HLA-restricted.

The TCR sequence derives from a male donor in good health and CMV-seropositive. The chain joins TRBV5-1 to TRBJ1-1; tentative D call: TRBD1 (6 bases). The sequenced material came from PBMCs. The CDR3 DNA follows: TGCGCCAGCAGCTTGACAGGGTCGGGAAACACTGAAGCTTTCTTT. This codes for CASSLTGSGNTEAFF.